These T cell receptor beta chains were read from a single sample in a study of shared clonotypes between healthy human individuals. Data came from immunoSEQ multiplex PCR; TCRdb stores just in-frame clones and leaves some out. The sample includes 2 million to 2.5 million clones, roughly 95% seen only once; the top ten take around 0.13%. The source material was naive CD4+ T cells sorted from blood. Receptor source: a man between 18 and 35 years old in good health. Both conserved end residues are part of each CDR3. Fields, in order: J gene, D gene, V gene, CDR3 protein, CDR3 DNA. D genes are given only for firm matches.

J: TRBJ1-1; D: TRBD1; V: TRBV11-3; CDR3: CASSSQGPEAFF; DNA: TGTGCCAGCAGCTCACAGGGGCCTGAAGCTTTCTTT
J: TRBJ1-5; D: TRBD1; V: TRBV7-6; CDR3: CASTPGRGASQPQHF; DNA: TGTGCCAGCACTCCGGGCAGGGGGGCAAGTCAGCCCCAGCATTTT
J: TRBJ1-2; D: TRBD1; V: TRBV7-8; CDR3: CASSGPTGAGYGYTF; DNA: TGTGCCAGCAGCGGACCGACAGGGGCAGGCTATGGCTACACCTTC
J: TRBJ2-1; D: TRBD1; V: TRBV7-6; CDR3: CASSSGGNEQFF; DNA: TGTGCCAGCAGCTCAGGGGGCAATGAGCAGTTCTTC
J: TRBJ1-1; D: -; V: TRBV5-6; CDR3: CASSFGQGNTEAFF; DNA: TGTGCCAGCAGCTTCGGGCAGGGGAACACTGAAGCTTTCTTT
J: TRBJ1-4; D: -; V: TRBV5-1; CDR3: CASRRTAYPTNEKLFF; DNA: TGCGCCAGCAGACGGACAGCCTACCCAACTAATGAAAAACTGTTTTTT
J: TRBJ2-7; D: TRBD2; V: TRBV5-4; CDR3: CASSLGSTSGAGEQYF; DNA: TGTGCCAGCAGCTTGGGGTCGACTAGCGGGGCTGGAGAGCAGTACTTC
J: TRBJ2-1; D: -; V: TRBV11-3; CDR3: CASSLDTEQFF; DNA: TGTGCCAGCAGCTTAGATACCGAGCAGTTCTTC
J: TRBJ1-2; D: -; V: TRBV6-1; CDR3: CASSELGVGYTF; DNA: TGTGCCAGCAGTGAATTGGGGGTTGGCTACACCTTC
J: TRBJ2-7; D: TRBD2; V: TRBV27; CDR3: CASSLSFPGTTSYEQYF; DNA: TGTGCCAGCAGTTTATCGTTTCCTGGGACTACCTCCTACGAGCAGTACTTC
J: TRBJ2-3; D: TRBD1; V: TRBV12-5; CDR3: CASGLVIKDRGDTQYF; DNA: TGTGCTAGTGGTTTGGTAATCAAGGACAGGGGAGATACGCAGTATTTT
J: TRBJ2-7; D: TRBD2; V: TRBV9; CDR3: CASTRTSGGPFSYEQYF; DNA: TGTGCCAGCACGAGGACTAGCGGGGGCCCCTTCTCCTACGAGCAGTACTTC
J: TRBJ2-4; D: TRBD2; V: TRBV6-5; CDR3: CASSYSAGIGNIQYF; DNA: TGTGCCAGCAGTTATTCAGCGGGAATCGGAAACATTCAGTACTTC
J: TRBJ1-2; D: TRBD1; V: TRBV19; CDR3: CASSIRTGLGYTF; DNA: TGTGCCAGTAGTATCCGGACAGGGCTTGGCTACACCTTC
J: TRBJ2-1; D: TRBD2; V: TRBV30; CDR3: CAWSTGTSGGRGNEQFF; DNA: TGTGCCTGGAGTACCGGGACTAGCGGGGGGCGGGGCAATGAGCAGTTCTTC
J: TRBJ2-7; D: -; V: TRBV18; CDR3: CASSQNRDPRSYEQYF; DNA: TGTGCCAGCTCACAGAACCGGGACCCACGCTCCTACGAGCAGTACTTC
J: TRBJ1-5; D: -; V: TRBV19; CDR3: CASSREINSNQPQHF; DNA: TGTGCCAGTAGTCGGGAGATAAATAGCAATCAGCCCCAGCATTTT